This TCR beta chain was sequenced during a study of T cells in Graves' hyperthyroidism and ophthalmopathy. Amplification targeted TCR beta CDR3 regions from RNA transcripts. When the TCR CDR3 underwent first-round RT-PCR, the HTBI primer set was used. TCRdb reprocessed the multiplex PCR reads with MiXCR, giving one entry per CDR3 protein. Of under 650,000 distinct CDR3 sequences detected, around 15% appear once; the ten largest clones hold 3.5% to 4%. This clonotype was detected many times. The V and J ends lost 3 bases and 7 bases respectively, with 9 bases between them. CDR3 length: 12 amino acids. V and J are TRBV12-3 or TRBV12-4 and TRBJ1-1, with a weak D call TRBD1 (5 bases). Sequencing was carried out using blood. The clonotype comes from a woman aged 30 to 39 with Graves' hyperthyroidism. The CDR3 DNA reads as TGTGCCAGCAGTTTTGGGGGTGATGAAGCTTTCTTT. Encoded protein: CASSFGGDEAFF.